This T cell receptor beta chain was found in a study of a mutant IDH1 vaccine in newly diagnosed glioma. For the study at large: Visit V12 was conducted at week 35 as the safety follow-up. Visit V13 came later, at week 47.

Time point in this sample: week 35, safety follow-up. Each vaccine dose was 300 ug of mutant IDH1 20-mer peptide, with topical imiquimod. The repertoire was sequenced with immunoSEQ multiplex PCR; TCRdb's copy has only in-frame clones and lacks some. The sample yields about 55,000 clones, roughly 84% seen once. Deletions cut 4 bases from V and 0 bases from J, with 18 bases between. Germline CDR1 SGHVS, CDR2 FQNEAQ. The CDR3 is made up of 17 amino acids. On this clone itself: Its target is unknown.

The clonotype comes from a woman younger than 35 with glioma. This chain joins TRBV7-8 and TRBJ1-2; D possibly corresponds to TRBD1 (5 bases). The source was PBMCs, collected from a glioma patient whose treatment included an IDH1 peptide vaccine. CDR3 bases: TGTGCCAGCAGCTCCTCGGGGTCGGGGACTACTAACTATGGCTACACCTTC. This translates into CASSSSGSGTTNYGYTF.